This TCR beta chain was recorded in a study of OX40 agonist ivuxolimab in advanced cancers. Whole-study context: Clinicians treated patients with ivuxolimab, an agonistic anti-OX40 (CD134) antibody. Study-wide results and caveats: More expanded clones were seen, on average, in CD8+ T cells than in CD4+.

Comment on this clone: Its antigen is currently unknown.

Patients were ruled out by autoimmune disease history or systemic immunosuppression. TCRdb's table, derived via immunoSEQ multiplex PCR, lists solely in-frame clones and lacks some. This table holds 75,000 to 100,000 clones, roughly 80% found once. Sequencing was performed on CD4+ or CD8+ T cells sorted from blood, taken in a trial of the OX40 agonist ivuxolimab. This receptor was obtained from an adult with an advanced solid tumor such as melanoma, head and neck, liver or kidney cancer.

For the CDR3, the DNA is TGCAGTGCTAGATCGAACACTGAAGCTTTCTTT. It yields the protein CSARSNTEAFF. The rearrangement links TRBV20-1 to TRBJ1-1; unclear D gene. In germline, CDR1 is DFQATT, CDR2 SNEGSKA (reference sequence). V gave up 2 bases and J gave up 1 base, with 2 bases separating them. This CDR3 has 11 residues.